The source of this TCR beta chain is a study of T-cell reconstitution after alpha-beta-depleted transplantation in children (dated by TCRdb to 2016 to 2018). A note on the overall study: The study quantitatively tracked T-cell immune reconstitution after TCRalphabeta/CD19-depleted allogeneic hematopoietic cell transplantation in children using TCR repertoire profiling. The paper as a whole reports these results and caveats: About two months after transplant, the apparently early recovery of alphabetaT-cell counts reportedly depended on just several hundred clones that had expanded rapidly and came from non-depleted graft cells. In some patients, high TCRbeta diversity at day 60 was attributed to recipient T cells and intrathymic progenitors that had survived conditioning. Over subsequent months, a decline in hyperexpanded clone frequencies was noted, and after one year, T-cell counts and TCRbeta diversity were mostly ascribed to newly produced T cells.

This clonotype was detected only a few times. No antigen is known for it. No much larger clone is present one base from it, and per-base qualities are unavailable. The treatment or condition label on this specimen signifies: allogeneic hematopoietic cell transplantation with graft depleted of TCRalphabeta T cells and CD19 B cells. The children who served as transplant recipients had been given grafts of TCRalphabeta/CD19-depleted allogeneic hematopoietic cells. The method was PCR. The run used an Illumina HiSeq 2500. To normalize quantification of the TCRbeta repertoire, the TCR libraries were built with molecular barcoding that relied on unique molecular identifiers. TCRdb reanalyzed the raw reads on its own, using fastp at Q25 for trimming and MiXCR for clone calling, and kept in-frame beta chains. Rows with a matching CDR3 protein are joined into one entry that keeps the most common DNA and genes. Within this sample are about 460,000 distinct CDR3 sequences, with over 9.5% of them counted one time only. Approximately 15% of the sample goes to the ten largest clones.

Trimmed from V: 2 bases; trimmed from J: 6 bases; junction bases lacking a gene match: 8. From cysteine to phenylalanine, the CDR3 is 16 amino acids long. Of the read, only the CDR3 DNA is kept; its 48 bases are in frame from base 1. The germline V gene supplies CDR1 MDHEN and CDR2 SYDVKM. The clonotype comes from a female patient between 2 and 15 years old who had a stem cell transplant for aplastic anemia, so the T cells may come from the graft donor. This chain joins TRBV28 to TRBJ2-2; TRBD2 lines up with 8 middle nucleotides. The sequences come from PBMCs, mostly from graft donor cells, collected 180 days after TCRalphabeta/CD19-depleted stem cell transplant. The DNA is TGTGCCAGCAGTTTAATCAGCGGGAGCGGATCCGGGGAGCTGTTTTTT. Its protein product is CASSLISGSGSGELFF.